These 11 T cell receptor beta chains originate from one sample sequenced in a study of graft-versus-host responses after intestinal transplantation. The method was immunoSEQ multiplex PCR; TCRdb's version includes in-frame clones alone and lacks a portion of them. The data contain some 86,000 clones, 80% to 95% of them singletons. No cognate antigen is known for these TCRs. The sequencing used unstimulated CD8+ T cells sorted from spleen or lymph node cells, collected before intestinal transplant. The receptors here all came from a human donor who received an intestinal transplant.

The chain links TRBV6-5 to TRBJ2-3; maybe TRBD1 (6 bases). The CDR3 length is 14 residues. The germline V gene has CDR1 MNHEY and CDR2 SVGAGI. With 2 bases removed from V and 3 bases from J, the gap between germline ends came to 9 bases. DNA for the CDR3: TGTGCCAGCAGTTACGGGGGCGGTACAGATACGCAGTATTTT. As protein: CASSYGGGTDTQYF.

J is TRBJ2-5 and V is TRBV9; 13 bases agree with TRBD2. Germline CDR1 is SGDLS and CDR2 is YYNGEE. The V segment lost 0 bases and the J segment 2 bases; nucleotides outside the gene matches: 1. This CDR3 has 16 residues. CDR3 sequence reads: CASSVAGLAGQETQYF. DNA for the CDR3: TGTGCCAGCAGCGTAGCGGGACTAGCGGGACAAGAGACCCAGTACTTC.

Within the sample, this clone is medium-sized. V usage is TRBV27 and J usage is TRBJ2-2; D is unclear. The CDR3 spans 11 residues. Germline values: CDR1 MNHEY, CDR2 SMNVEV (reference sequence). V was trimmed by 10 bases and J by 8 bases, leaving 11 bases between them. The CDR3 here is CATEVGGELFF. The CDR3 DNA reads as TGTGCCACCGAAGTAGGAGGGGAGCTGTTTTTT.

This sequence joins TRBV13 and TRBJ2-5; D gene ambiguous. CDR3 size: 15 residues. Germline-derived CDR1 and CDR2 are PRHDT and FYEKMQ (reference sequence). The V and J ends lost 0 bases and 4 bases respectively, with 12 bases between them. The CDR3 nucleotides read TGTGCCAGCAGCTTAGGGCTGCCGGGTCCAGAGACCCAGTACTTC. Translation: CASSLGLPGPETQYF. Variable domain in full (rest from reference TRBV13 and TRBJ2-5): AAGVIQSPRHLIKEKRETATLKCYPIPRHDTVYWYQQGPGQDPQFLISFYEKMQSDKGSIPDRFSAQQFSDYHSELNMSSLELGDSALYFCASSLGLPGPETQYFGPGTRLLVL.

This chain joins TRBV10-2 and TRBJ2-2; D call uncertain. V was trimmed by 8 bases and J by 3 bases, leaving 7 bases between them. The germline gives CDR1 WSHSY, CDR2 SAAADI. This CDR3 spans 12 amino acids. The CDR3 DNA is TGCGCCAGCTTGTTTCACACCGGGGAGCTGTTTTTT. Protein product: CASLFHTGELFF.

This clone is a singleton in its sample. The CDR3 loop reads CASSIEDYGYTF. In nucleotides, the CDR3 is TGTGCCAGTAGTATAGAGGACTATGGCTACACCTTC. This chain links TRBV19 with TRBJ1-2; D is uncertain. The CDR3 covers 12 residues. V was trimmed by 0 bases and J by 3 bases, leaving 2 bases between them. The germline V gene has CDR1 LNHDA and CDR2 SQIVND (reference sequence).

The V gene is TRBV29-1, the J gene TRBJ1-4, with TRBD1 matching 7 bases. The V segment lost 4 bases and the J segment 4 bases; nucleotides outside the gene matches: 6. Germline lookup yields CDR1 SQVTM and CDR2 ANQGSEA. The CDR3 has 14 residues. The CDR3 nucleotides are TGCAGCGTTGTTTTGGGGACAGATAATGAAAAACTGTTTTTT. It specifies CSVVLGTDNEKLFF.

The rearrangement joins TRBV7-9 to TRBJ1-2; no clear D. Germline CDR1 and CDR2: SEHNR and FQNEAQ (reference sequence). This CDR3 comprises 12 residues. The germline V and J ends were trimmed by 4 bases and 10 bases, with 13 bases remaining between them. The DNA of the CDR3 is TGTGCCAGCAGCTCCCTCGAACCCCCCTACACCTTC. Residues: CASSSLEPPYTF. Based on the CDR3 plus reference TRBV7-9 and TRBJ1-2, the full variable domain is DTGVSQNPRHKITKRGQNVTFRCDPISEHNRLYWYRQTLGQGPEFLTYFQNEAQLEKSRLLSDRFSAERPKGSFSTLEIQRTEQGDSAMYLCASSSLEPPYTFGSGTRLTVV.

V usage is TRBV4-1 and J usage is TRBJ2-5; D is unclear. CDR3 size: 14 residues. With 4 bases removed from V and 5 bases from J, the gap between germline ends came to 14 bases. The germline CDR1 and CDR2 sequences are MGHRA and YSYEKL. Here the CDR3 reads CASSPNVGWETQYF. The DNA for the CDR3 is TGCGCCAGCAGCCCGAACGTCGGGTGGGAGACCCAGTACTTC.

The V gene is TRBV6-5, the J gene TRBJ2-7; TRBD1 might be the D (6 bases). The germline V gene encodes CDR1 MNHEY and CDR2 SVGAGI. The ends were cut back, 6 bases at V and 1 base at J, with 16 bases in the middle. The CDR3 contains 15 residues. CDR3 in DNA: TGTGCCAGCAGCCTGGGGACACCGCTATCCTACGAGCAGTACTTC. This sequence encodes CASSLGTPLSYEQYF.

This clone was recorded only once. The V and J genes are TRBV7-9 and TRBJ1-1, with 7 bases identical to TRBD1. V shed 0 bases, J shed 6 bases, and the junction held 7 bases outside the gene matches. Germline V CDR1 and CDR2: SEHNR, FQNEAQ (reference sequence). This CDR3 contains 15 residues. The CDR3 DNA sequence: TGTGCCAGCAGCTTAGCCCGGGGGAGGGGGCCTGAAGCTTTCTTT. This encodes CASSLARGRGPEAFF.